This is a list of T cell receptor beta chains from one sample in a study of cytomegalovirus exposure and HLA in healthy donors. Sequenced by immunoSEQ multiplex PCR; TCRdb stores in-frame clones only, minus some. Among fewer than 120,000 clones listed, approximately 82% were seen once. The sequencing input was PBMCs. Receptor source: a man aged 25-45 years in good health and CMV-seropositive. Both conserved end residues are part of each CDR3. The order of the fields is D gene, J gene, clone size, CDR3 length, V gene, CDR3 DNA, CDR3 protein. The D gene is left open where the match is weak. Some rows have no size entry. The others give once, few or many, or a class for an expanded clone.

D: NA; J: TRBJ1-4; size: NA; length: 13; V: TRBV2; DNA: TGTGCCAGCAAGCTCCCTCTAGTGGAAAAACTGTTTTTT; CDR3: CASKLPLVEKLFF
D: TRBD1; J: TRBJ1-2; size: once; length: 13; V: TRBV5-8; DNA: TGTGCCAGCAATTCGGGACAGAACTATGGCTACACCTTC; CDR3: CASNSGQNYGYTF
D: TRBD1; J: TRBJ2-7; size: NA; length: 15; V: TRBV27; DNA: TGTGCCAGCAGTTTCGACGGGACAGATAACTACGAGCAGTACTTC; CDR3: CASSFDGTDNYEQYF
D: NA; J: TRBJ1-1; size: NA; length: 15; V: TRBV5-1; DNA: TGCGCCAGCAGCTTGGGGGGCCTCCCGGGCACTGAAGCCTTCTTT; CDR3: CASSLGGLPGTEAFF
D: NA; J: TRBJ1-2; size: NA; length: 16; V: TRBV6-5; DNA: TGTGCCAGCAGTTACGGCGGACAGCACCTTAACTATGGCTACACCTTC; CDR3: CASSYGGQHLNYGYTF
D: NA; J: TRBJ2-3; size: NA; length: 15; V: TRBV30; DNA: TGTGCCTGGAGTCTAGGGGCAGCCGCCGGAGATACGCAGTATTTT; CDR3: CAWSLGAAAGDTQYF
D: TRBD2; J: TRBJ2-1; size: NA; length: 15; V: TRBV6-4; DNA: TGTGCCAGCAGTGACAGTAGCGGGGGGGCGAATGAGCAGTTCTTC; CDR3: CASSDSSGGANEQFF
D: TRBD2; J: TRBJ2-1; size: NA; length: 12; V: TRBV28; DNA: TGTGCCGGGGGGGATCCCTACAATGAGCAGTTCTTC; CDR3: CAGGDPYNEQFF
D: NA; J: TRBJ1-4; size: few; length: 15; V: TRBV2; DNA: TGTGCCAGCTGGAAAAGGACAGACGAAGATGAAAAACTGTTTTTT; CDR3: CASWKRTDEDEKLFF
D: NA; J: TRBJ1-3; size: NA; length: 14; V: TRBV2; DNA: TGTGCCAGCAGCCCGACAGAAGTTGGAGACACCATATATTTT; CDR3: CASSPTEVGDTIYF
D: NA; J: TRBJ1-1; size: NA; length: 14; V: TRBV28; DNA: TGTGCCAGCAGTTTGACGGGGGAAGACACTGAAGCTTTCTTT; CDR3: CASSLTGEDTEAFF
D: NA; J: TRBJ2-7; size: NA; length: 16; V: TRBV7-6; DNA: TGTGCCAGCAGCTTAGGACCCAGGGGCCCCGACTACGAGCAGTACTTC; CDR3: CASSLGPRGPDYEQYF
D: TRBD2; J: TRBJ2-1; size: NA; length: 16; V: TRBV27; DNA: TGTGCCAGCAGTTTTAGCGGGGGGGCCCCTTTCAATGAGCAGTTCTTC; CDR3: CASSFSGGAPFNEQFF
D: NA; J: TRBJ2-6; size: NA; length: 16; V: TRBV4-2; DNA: TGTGCCAGCAGCCAAGCCCAGGGAACGGAGGCCAACGTCCTGACTTTC; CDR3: CASSQAQGTEANVLTF
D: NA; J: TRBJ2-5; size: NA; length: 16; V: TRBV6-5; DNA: TGTGCCAGCAGTTACTCGAGAACCACGCGCCAAGAGACCCAGTACTTC; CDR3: CASSYSRTTRQETQYF
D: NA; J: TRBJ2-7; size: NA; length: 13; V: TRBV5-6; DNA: TGTGCCAGCAGCTTCACGGGGAACGACGAGCAGTACTTC; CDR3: CASSFTGNDEQYF
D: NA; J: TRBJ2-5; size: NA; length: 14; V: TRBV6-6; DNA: TGTGCCAGCAGTTCTCTAGGGGGCCAAGAGACCCAGTACTTC; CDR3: CASSSLGGQETQYF
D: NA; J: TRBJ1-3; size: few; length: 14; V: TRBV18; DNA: TGTGCCAGCTCATCGACAGATTCTGGAAACACCATATATTTT; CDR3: CASSSTDSGNTIYF
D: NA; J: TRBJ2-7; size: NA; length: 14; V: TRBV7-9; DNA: TGTGCCAGCAGAGCCGGGTCGAGCTCCTACGAGCAGTACTTC; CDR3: CASRAGSSSYEQYF
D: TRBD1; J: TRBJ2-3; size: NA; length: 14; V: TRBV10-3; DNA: TGTGCCATCAGCAAAGGACAGGGGGCGGATACGCAGTATTTT; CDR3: CAISKGQGADTQYF
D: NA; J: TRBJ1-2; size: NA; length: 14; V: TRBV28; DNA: TGTGCCAGCAGTTTGTGGGGGCAGGGCTATGGCTACACCTTC; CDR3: CASSLWGQGYGYTF
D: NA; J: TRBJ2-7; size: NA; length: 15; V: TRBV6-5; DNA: TGTGCCAGCAGTCCGACCGCAGGGAACGCCTACGAGCAGTACTTC; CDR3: CASSPTAGNAYEQYF
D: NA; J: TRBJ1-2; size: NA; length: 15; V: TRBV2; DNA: TGTGCCAGCAGTCCCGAACAGGGAATAGGCTATGGTTACACCTTC; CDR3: CASSPEQGIGYGYTF
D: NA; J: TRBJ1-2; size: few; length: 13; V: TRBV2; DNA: TGTGCCAGCAAGCCGGGACAAGGCTATGGCTACACCTTC; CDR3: CASKPGQGYGYTF
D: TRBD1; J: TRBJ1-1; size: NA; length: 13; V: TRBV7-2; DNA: TGTGCCAGCAGAACCACAGGGGACACTGAAGCTTTCTTT; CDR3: CASRTTGDTEAFF
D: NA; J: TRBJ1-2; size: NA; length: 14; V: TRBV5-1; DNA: TGCGCCAGCAGCTTTGGGGGGACTAACTATGGCTACACCTTC; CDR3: CASSFGGTNYGYTF
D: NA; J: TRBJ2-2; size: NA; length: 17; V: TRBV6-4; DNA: TGTGCCAGCAGTGACACCCCTGAGGGTCGGGTCACCGGGGAGCTGTTTTTT; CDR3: CASSDTPEGRVTGELFF
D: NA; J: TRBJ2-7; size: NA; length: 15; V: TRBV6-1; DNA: TGTGCCAGCAGGGCGACAATCCTTAGCTCCTACGAGCAGTACTTC; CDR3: CASRATILSSYEQYF
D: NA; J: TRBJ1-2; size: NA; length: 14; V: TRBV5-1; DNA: TGCGCCAGCAGTGAATTACAGGGTCCCTATGGCTACACCTTC; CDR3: CASSELQGPYGYTF
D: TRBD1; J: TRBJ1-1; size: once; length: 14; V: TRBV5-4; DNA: TGTGCCAGCAGCGGGGACAGGGCGCACACTGAAGCTTTCTTT; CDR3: CASSGDRAHTEAFF
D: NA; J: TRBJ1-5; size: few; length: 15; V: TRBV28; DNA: TGTGCCAGCAGTTTAATCCGTTATAGCAATCAGCCCCAGCATTTT; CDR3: CASSLIRYSNQPQHF
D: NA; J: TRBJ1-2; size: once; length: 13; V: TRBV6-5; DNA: TGTGCCAGCAGTTACTCGTCGGTTTATGGCTACACCTTC; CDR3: CASSYSSVYGYTF
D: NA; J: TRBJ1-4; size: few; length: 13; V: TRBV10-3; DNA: TGTGCCATCAGGGAAACAGCTAATGAAAAACTGTTTTTT; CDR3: CAIRETANEKLFF
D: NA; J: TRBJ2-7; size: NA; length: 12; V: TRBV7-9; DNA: TGTGCCAGTAGCCCGGGGATTGGAGAGCAGTACTTC; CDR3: CASSPGIGEQYF
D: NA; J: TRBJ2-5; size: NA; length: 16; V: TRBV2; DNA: TGTGCCAGCAGTGACCCCCAGGGACTGAGGCAAGAGACCCAGTACTTC; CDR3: CASSDPQGLRQETQYF
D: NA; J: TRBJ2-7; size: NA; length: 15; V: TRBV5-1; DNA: TGCGCCAGCAGCTTGGAACAGTGGAACTCCTACGAGCAGTACTTC; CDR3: CASSLEQWNSYEQYF
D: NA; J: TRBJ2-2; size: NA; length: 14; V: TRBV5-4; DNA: TGTGCCAGCAGCTTTGAGACAGGCACCGGGGAGCTGTTTTTT; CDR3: CASSFETGTGELFF
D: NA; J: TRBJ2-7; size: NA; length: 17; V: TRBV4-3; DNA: TGCGCCAGCAGCCAAGATCGGGCCGGGAGCGGCTCCTACGAGCAGTACTTC; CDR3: CASSQDRAGSGSYEQYF
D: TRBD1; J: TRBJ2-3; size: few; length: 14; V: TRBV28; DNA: TGTGCCAGCAGCCTTATGACAGGGGCAGATACGCAGTATTTT; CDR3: CASSLMTGADTQYF
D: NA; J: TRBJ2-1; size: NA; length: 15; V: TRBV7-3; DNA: TGTGCCAGCAGCTCCCTCGAGAGGCCGTACAATGAGCAGTTCTTC; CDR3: CASSSLERPYNEQFF
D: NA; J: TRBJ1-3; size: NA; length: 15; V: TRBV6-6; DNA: TGTGCCAGCAGCCGAGGGGGGGGCCACGGAAACACCATATATTTT; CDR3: CASSRGGGHGNTIYF